This T cell receptor (beta chain) was obtained from a study of blood T cell repertoires in COVID-19. The ends were cut back, 4 bases at V and 4 bases at J, with 13 bases in the middle. Germline values: CDR1 SEHNR, CDR2 FQNEAQ (reference sequence). The CDR3 loop spans 14 amino acids. Sequencing used immunoSEQ multiplex PCR; TCRdb keeps in-frame clones, though not all of them. The sample has about 180,000 clones, 87% seen once. The sequencing input was peripheral blood. V and J are TRBV7-9 and TRBJ1-2, with D tentatively TRBD1 (5 bases). The origin of this receptor is a woman aged 45-59 years with acute or convalescent COVID-19. The CDR3 sequence: CASSSLTVPYGYTF. DNA for the CDR3: TGTGCCAGCAGCTCCCTGACAGTACCCTATGGCTACACCTTC.